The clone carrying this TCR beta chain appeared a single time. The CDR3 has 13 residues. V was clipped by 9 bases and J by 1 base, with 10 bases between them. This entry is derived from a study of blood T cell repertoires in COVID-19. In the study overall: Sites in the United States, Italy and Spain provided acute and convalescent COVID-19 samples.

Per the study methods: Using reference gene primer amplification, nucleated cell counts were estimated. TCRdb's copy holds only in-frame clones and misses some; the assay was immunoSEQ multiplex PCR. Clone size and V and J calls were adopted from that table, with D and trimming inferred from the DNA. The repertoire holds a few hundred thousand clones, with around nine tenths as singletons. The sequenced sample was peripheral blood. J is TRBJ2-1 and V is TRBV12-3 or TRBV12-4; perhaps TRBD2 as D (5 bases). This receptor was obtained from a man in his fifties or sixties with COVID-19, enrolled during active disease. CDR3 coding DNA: TGTGCCAGACCGGGGAGATCCTACAATGAGCAGTTCTTC. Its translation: CARPGRSYNEQFF.